Listed below are T cell receptor beta chains from one sample, sequenced in a study of persistence of HIV-infected CD4 T cells. Clones were sequenced by immunoSEQ multiplex PCR, and TCRdb holds only the in-frame ones, with some missing. Of about 30,000 clones listed, roughly 70% are singletons. The antigens of these receptors remain unknown. Here the sequenced sample was CD4+ T cells sorted from PBMCs after roughly 18-hour stimulation, taken from a patient who received antiretroviral therapy. These receptors originate from an adult man with HIV who was CMV-seropositive. The CDR3 runs from the conserved cysteine through the conserved F or W. A D gene is named only where the DNA matches it firmly. Where a row states a size, it is once, few, many or the class of an expanded clone; other rows omit it.

abundance	d_gene	v_gene	j_gene	CDR3nt	CDR3aa
-	-	TRBV19	TRBJ1-1	TGTGCCAGTAGTATAAGGCTGAACACTGAAGCTTTCTTT	CASSIRLNTEAFF
-	-	TRBV2	TRBJ1-4	TGTGCCAGCAGGGGTCTGGTCCGTAATGAAAAACTGTTTTTT	CASRGLVRNEKLFF
few	-	TRBV7-3	TRBJ2-2	TGTGCCAGCAGCGGGGACGGTGGGAACACCGGGGAGCTGTTTTTT	CASSGDGGNTGELFF
-	-	TRBV28	TRBJ1-2	TGTGCCAGCAGCAAAAGCCAGCAGGTCGGCGGCTACACCTTC	CASSKSQQVGGYTF
-	-	TRBV5-1	TRBJ1-6	TGCGCCAGCAGCTTGCGGGCAGAAGGTGATTCACCCCTCCACTTT	CASSLRAEGDSPLHF
once	-	TRBV5-1	TRBJ1-3	TGCGCCAGCAGCTTGGCCCCCGGGGGCGATGGAAACACCATATATTTT	CASSLAPGGDGNTIYF
-	-	TRBV6-4	TRBJ2-1	TGTGCCAGCAGTGAAAACAGGGTCTCCGGAAATGAGCAGTTCTTC	CASSENRVSGNEQFF
once	TRBD2	TRBV5-6	TRBJ2-7	TGTGCCAGCAGCACCGGGACTAGCGGGGGCGAGCAGTACTTC	CASSTGTSGGEQYF
-	TRBD1	TRBV5-1	TRBJ1-3	TGCGCCAGCAGCTCACCTCCTGGACAGGGGGGCTCTGGAAACACCATATATTTT	CASSSPPGQGGSGNTIYF
-	-	TRBV2	TRBJ1-4	TGTGCCAGCAGTGAAACCGGGACCCCTGCGGGGAAACTGTTTTTT	CASSETGTPAGKLFF
-	-	TRBV6-5	TRBJ2-4	TGTGCCAGCAGTTACGGGATTGCCAAAAACATTCAGTACTTC	CASSYGIAKNIQYF
once	-	TRBV7-8	TRBJ2-1	TGTGCCAGCAGCTCCCCTAGGGGTGAGCAGTTCTTC	CASSSPRGEQFF
-	-	TRBV19	TRBJ1-4	TGTGCCAGTAAGGATCGGAATAATGAAAAACTGTTTTTT	CASKDRNNEKLFF
-	-	TRBV14	TRBJ2-7	TGTGCCAGCAGCCTAACTGGGGGAAACGAGCAGTACTTC	CASSLTGGNEQYF
-	-	TRBV5-1	TRBJ2-3	TGCGCCAGCAGCTTGGAGGGATCCCAGGCGTGGGGTGGGCAGTATTTT	CASSLEGSQAWGGQYF
-	-	TRBV7-2	TRBJ1-2	TGTGCCAGCAGCCCTCACTCCGGGGCGGCTAACTATGGCTACACCTTC	CASSPHSGAANYGYTF
once	TRBD1	TRBV20-1	TRBJ2-3	TGCAGTGCTAGTAGCGTCAATCAGGGGGCCTCCACAGATACGCAGTATTTT	CSASSVNQGASTDTQYF
-	-	TRBV6-5	TRBJ1-1	TGTGCCAGCAGTTACTCGACGGGGCGTACTGAAGCTTTCTTT	CASSYSTGRTEAFF
-	TRBD1	TRBV5-1	TRBJ2-3	TGCGCCAGCAGCTCCAGACAGGGTGGAGGCACAGATACGCAGTATTTT	CASSSRQGGGTDTQYF
-	TRBD2	TRBV7-3	TRBJ2-7	TGTGCCAGCAGCCCCCAGGGACTAGCGGGGGACGAGCAGTACTTC	CASSPQGLAGDEQYF
few	-	TRBV19	TRBJ1-5	TGTGCCAGTAAAGGGCAGTATAGCAATCAGCCCCAGCATTTT	CASKGQYSNQPQHF
-	-	TRBV5-8	TRBJ2-1	TGTGCCAGCAGCTTAGGAGATAGCTCCTACAATGAGCAGTTCTTC	CASSLGDSSYNEQFF
-	-	TRBV19	TRBJ2-7	TGTGCCAGCAAGAATACCGGGACGGGCTCCTACGAGCAGTACTTC	CASKNTGTGSYEQYF
-	-	TRBV19	TRBJ1-6	TGTGCCAGTTCCGACACGAGCTCCTATAATTCACCCCTCCACTTT	CASSDTSSYNSPLHF
-	TRBD1	TRBV6-6	TRBJ1-1	TGTGCCAGCAGTCCTTCGCCCGGGACAGGGGGTTTTTACACTGAAGCTTTCTTT	CASSPSPGTGGFYTEAFF
-	-	TRBV27	TRBJ2-1	TGTGCCAGCAGTGGGGGCGGGCGCTCCTACAATGAGCAGTTCTTC	CASSGGGRSYNEQFF
-	-	TRBV3-1/TRBV3-2	TRBJ1-6	TGTGCCAGCAGCCCCCCGTTTGGAGGGAGTAATTCACCCCTCCACTTT	CASSPPFGGSNSPLHF
-	TRBD1	TRBV18	TRBJ2-7	TGTGCCAGCTCACCCGGGACAGCCTACGAGCAGTACTTC	CASSPGTAYEQYF
-	-	TRBV28	TRBJ2-3	TGTGCCAGCAGTTTAACCCCCCGGGGACAAATAGGGACAGATACGCAGTATTTT	CASSLTPRGQIGTDTQYF
-	-	TRBV6-5	TRBJ2-1	TGTGCCAGCAGTTACTCAAGAGGGTATGAGCAGTTCTTC	CASSYSRGYEQFF
-	-	TRBV5-1	TRBJ2-4	TGCGCCAGCACGGGAGATGGGGGTCTAAACATTCAGTACTTC	CASTGDGGLNIQYF
-	-	TRBV19	TRBJ2-2	TGTGCCAGTAGTAACGCTCTGGGGAGAGGGAACACCGGGGAGCTGTTTTTT	CASSNALGRGNTGELFF